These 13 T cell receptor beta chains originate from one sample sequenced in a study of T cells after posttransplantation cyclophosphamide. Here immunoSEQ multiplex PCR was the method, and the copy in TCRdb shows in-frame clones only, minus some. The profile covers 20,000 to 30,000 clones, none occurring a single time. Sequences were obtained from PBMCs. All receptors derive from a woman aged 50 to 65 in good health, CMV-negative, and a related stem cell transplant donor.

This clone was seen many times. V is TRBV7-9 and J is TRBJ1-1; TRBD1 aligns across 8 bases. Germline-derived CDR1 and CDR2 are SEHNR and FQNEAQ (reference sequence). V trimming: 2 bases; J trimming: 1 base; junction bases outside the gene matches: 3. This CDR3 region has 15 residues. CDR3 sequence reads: CASSLSTGGNTEAFF. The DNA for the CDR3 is TGTGCCAGCAGCTTAAGTACAGGGGGGAACACTGAAGCTTTCTTT.

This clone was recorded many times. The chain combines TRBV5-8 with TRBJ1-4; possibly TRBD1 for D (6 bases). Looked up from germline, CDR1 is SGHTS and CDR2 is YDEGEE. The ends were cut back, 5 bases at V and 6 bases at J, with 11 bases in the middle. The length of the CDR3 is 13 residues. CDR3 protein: CASSRTVHEKLFF. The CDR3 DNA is TGTGCCAGCAGTCGGACAGTGCATGAAAAACTGTTTTTT.

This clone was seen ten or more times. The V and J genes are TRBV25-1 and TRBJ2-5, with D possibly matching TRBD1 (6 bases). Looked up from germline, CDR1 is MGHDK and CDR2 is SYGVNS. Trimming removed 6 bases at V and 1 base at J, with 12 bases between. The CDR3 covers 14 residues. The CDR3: CASSLGGAQETQYF. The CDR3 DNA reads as TGTGCCAGCAGCCTTGGGGGCGCCCAAGAGACCCAGTACTTC.

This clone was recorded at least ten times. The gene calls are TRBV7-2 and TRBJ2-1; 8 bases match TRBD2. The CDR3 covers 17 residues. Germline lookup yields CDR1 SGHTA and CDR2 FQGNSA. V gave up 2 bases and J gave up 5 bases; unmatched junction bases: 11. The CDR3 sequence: CASSLKSRLASDNEQFF. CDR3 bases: TGTGCCAGCAGCTTAAAATCCCGACTAGCGAGTGACAATGAGCAGTTCTTC.

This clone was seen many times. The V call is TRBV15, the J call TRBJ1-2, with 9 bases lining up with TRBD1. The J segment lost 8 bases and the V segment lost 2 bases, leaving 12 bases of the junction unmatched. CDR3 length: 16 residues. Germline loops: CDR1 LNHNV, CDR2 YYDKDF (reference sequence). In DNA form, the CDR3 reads TGTGCCACCAGCAGACGGACAGGGGCTGGCAATGGAGGCTACACCTTC. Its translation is CATSRRTGAGNGGYTF.

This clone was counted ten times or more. The CDR3 loop is CASSPLLLAGGPREQFF. The CDR3 coding sequence is TGTGCCAGCAGTCCCTTACTACTAGCGGGAGGGCCACGTGAGCAGTTCTTC. V usage is TRBV27 and J usage is TRBJ2-1; 13 nucleotides align to TRBD2. Germline values: CDR1 MNHEY, CDR2 SMNVEV (reference sequence). The CDR3 sequence is 17 residues long. V dropped 5 bases and J dropped 9; count of bases not matched to a gene: 13.

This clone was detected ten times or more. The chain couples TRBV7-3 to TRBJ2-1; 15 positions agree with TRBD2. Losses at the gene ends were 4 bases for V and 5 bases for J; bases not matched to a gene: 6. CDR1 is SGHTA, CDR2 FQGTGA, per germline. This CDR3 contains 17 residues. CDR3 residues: CASSSGLAGGFHNEQFF. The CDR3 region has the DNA TGTGCCAGCAGCTCAGGACTAGCGGGGGGGTTTCACAATGAGCAGTTCTTC.

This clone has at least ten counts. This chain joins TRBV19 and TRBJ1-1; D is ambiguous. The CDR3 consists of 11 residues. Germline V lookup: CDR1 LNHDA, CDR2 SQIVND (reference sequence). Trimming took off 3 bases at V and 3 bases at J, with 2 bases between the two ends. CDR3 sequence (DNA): TGTGCCAGTAGTATCTACACTGAAGCTTTCTTT. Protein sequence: CASSIYTEAFF.

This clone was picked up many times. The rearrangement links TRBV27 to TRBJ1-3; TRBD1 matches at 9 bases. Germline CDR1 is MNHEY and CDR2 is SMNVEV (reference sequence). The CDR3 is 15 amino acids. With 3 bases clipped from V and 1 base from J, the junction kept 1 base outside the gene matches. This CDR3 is CASSFDRGSGNTIYF. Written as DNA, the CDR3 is TGTGCCAGCAGTTTCGACAGGGGGTCTGGAAACACCATATATTTT.

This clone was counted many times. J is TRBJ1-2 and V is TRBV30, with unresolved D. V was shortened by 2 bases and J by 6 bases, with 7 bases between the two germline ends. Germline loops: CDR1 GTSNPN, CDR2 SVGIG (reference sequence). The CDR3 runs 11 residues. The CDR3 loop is CAWSNLNGYTF. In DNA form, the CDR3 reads TGTGCCTGGAGTAACTTGAATGGCTACACCTTC.

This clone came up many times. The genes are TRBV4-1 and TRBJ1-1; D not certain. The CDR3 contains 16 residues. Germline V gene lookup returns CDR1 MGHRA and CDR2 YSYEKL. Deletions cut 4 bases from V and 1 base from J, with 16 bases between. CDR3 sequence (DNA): TGCGCCAGCAGCCTCGAGGGCACGTTTCCGAACACTGAAGCTTTCTTT. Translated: CASSLEGTFPNTEAFF.

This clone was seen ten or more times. CDR3 loop: CASSAGTSGFFEQFF. The CDR3 DNA reads as TGCGCCAGCAGTGCAGGGACTAGCGGGTTCTTTGAGCAGTTCTTC. This chain uses TRBV10-2 with TRBJ2-1; 12 nucleotides line up with TRBD2. The V gene end was trimmed by 4 bases and the J gene end by 9 bases; junction bases not matched to a gene: 7. Germline loops: CDR1 WSHSY, CDR2 SAAADI. There are 15 residues in the CDR3.

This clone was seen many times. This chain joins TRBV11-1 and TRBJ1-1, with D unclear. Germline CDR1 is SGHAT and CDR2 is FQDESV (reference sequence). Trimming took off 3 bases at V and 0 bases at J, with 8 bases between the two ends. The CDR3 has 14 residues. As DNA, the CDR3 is TGTGCCAGCAGCTTCGGGTACTTGAACACTGAAGCTTTCTTT. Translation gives CASSFGYLNTEAFF.